The 28 T cell receptor beta chains given below trace back to one sample, sequenced in a study of blood T cell repertoires in COVID-19. Produced via immunoSEQ multiplex PCR; TCRdb's table is partial and in-frame only. The data contain over 20,000 clones, around 89% of them singletons. Sequencing used peripheral blood. The receptor set was obtained from a man between 65 and 80 years old with active COVID-19.

V gene TRBV11-3 combines with J gene TRBJ2-1; 7 bases fit TRBD1. The CDR3 runs 13 residues. Germline values: CDR1 SGHNT, CDR2 YENEEA. The junction had 1 base not matched to a gene; V was cut back by 0 bases and J by 8 bases. The CDR3 DNA reads TGTGCCAGCAGCTTAGATAGGGGGCATGAGCAGTTCTTC. The encoded protein is CASSLDRGHEQFF.

The CDR3 loop reads CASSLDWDNAYGYTF. As DNA, the CDR3 is TGTGCCAGCAGCTTGGATTGGGACAACGCCTATGGCTACACCTTC. This rearrangement joins TRBV5-5 to TRBJ1-2; maybe TRBD1 (6 bases). Per the germline V gene, CDR1 is SGHKS and CDR2 is YYEKEE (reference sequence). V was shortened by 0 bases and J by 4 bases, with 13 bases between the two germline ends. This CDR3 has 15 residues.

This sequence joins TRBV30 and TRBJ1-1; unclear D gene. Germline CDR1 reads GTSNPN; CDR2 reads SVGIG (reference sequence). The CDR3 has 13 amino acids. V was cut by 1 base and J by 1 base, with 7 bases left in between. In DNA form, the CDR3 reads TGTGCCTGGAGTGGCACTGCGAACACTGAAGCTTTCTTT. It translates to CAWSGTANTEAFF.

The rearrangement links TRBV19 to TRBJ2-3, with 7 bases aligning to TRBD1. The V gene's germline CDR1 is LNHDA and CDR2 SQIVND (reference sequence). CDR3 size: 15 residues. Losses at the gene ends were 6 bases for V and 2 bases for J; bases not matched to a gene: 8. The CDR3 spells CASRAYRGTTDTQYF. As DNA, the CDR3 is TGTGCCAGTAGGGCTTACAGGGGTACCACAGATACGCAGTATTTT.

CDR3 in amino acids: CATSRTVQETQYF. CDR3 coding DNA: TGTGCCACCAGCAGGACAGTCCAAGAGACCCAGTACTTC. This chain links TRBV15 with TRBJ2-5; D is possibly TRBD1 (5 bases). Germline V lookup: CDR1 LNHNV, CDR2 YYDKDF (reference sequence). V was cut by 3 bases and J by 1 base, with 6 bases left in between. The CDR3 sequence is 13 residues long. The whole variable domain, remainder taken from reference TRBV15 and TRBJ2-5, is DAMVIQNPRYQVTQFGKPVTLSCSQTLNHNVMYWYQQKSSQAPKLLFHYYDKDFNNEADTPDNFQSRRPNTSFCFLDIRSPGLGDTAMYLCATSRTVQETQYFGPGTRLLVL.

The chain uses TRBV28 and TRBJ1-4; no firm D call. Germline CDR1 is MDHEN and CDR2 is SYDVKM. The CDR3 covers 14 residues. Between the trimmed V and J ends, which lost 3 bases and 6 bases, there was a span of 11 bases. CDR3: CASSFVQVHEKLFF. The CDR3 nucleotides read TGTGCCAGCAGTTTTGTTCAGGTCCATGAAAAACTGTTTTTT.

The chain recombines TRBV7-8 with TRBJ1-2; a possible D gene is TRBD1 (6 bases). This CDR3 has 16 residues. Trimming pared 1 base from V and 0 bases from J, leaving 12 bases between. Germline values: CDR1 SGHVS, CDR2 FQNEAQ. CDR3 amino acids: CASSLVAGATNYGYTF. DNA of the CDR3: TGTGCCAGCAGCTTAGTTGCAGGGGCCACTAACTATGGCTACACCTTC.

This clone has more than one count but fewer than ten. CDR3 protein: CASSVTGGQGNYGYTF. As DNA, the CDR3 is TGTGCCAGTAGTGTCACCGGAGGACAGGGTAACTATGGCTACACCTTC. This chain joins TRBV19 and TRBJ1-2; 8 bases map to TRBD1. With V trimmed by 5 bases and J by 1 base, 9 bases remained unmatched. This CDR3 spans 16 amino acids. The germline V gene has CDR1 LNHDA and CDR2 SQIVND (reference sequence).

The V and J genes are TRBV29-1 and TRBJ1-1, with D tentatively TRBD1 (6 bases). The CDR3 extends over 15 amino acids. Per germline, CDR1 SQVTM and CDR2 ANQGSEA. V lost 6 bases and J 2 bases, leaving 19 bases between the germline ends. The CDR3 region is CSVLVIGQYNTEAFF. The CDR3 region has the DNA TGCAGCGTCCTCGTTATTGGACAGTACAACACTGAAGCTTTCTTT. The full variable domain, completed using reference TRBV29-1 and TRBJ1-1, is SAVISQKPSRDICQRGTSLTIQCQVDSQVTMMFWYRQQPGQSLTLIATANQGSEATYESGFVIDKFPISRPNLTFSTLTVSNMSPEDSSIYLCSVLVIGQYNTEAFFGQGTRLTVV.

V gene TRBV5-1 combines with J gene TRBJ1-2; perhaps TRBD1 as D (6 bases). CDR3 length: 14 amino acids. Germline V gene lookup returns CDR1 SGHRS and CDR2 YFSETQ. V gave up 3 bases and J gave up 6 bases, with 15 bases separating them. CDR3 amino acids: CASSSTADRHGYTF. CDR3 bases: TGCGCCAGCAGCTCAACAGCCGACAGGCATGGCTACACCTTC.

This chain links TRBV11-2 with TRBJ2-7, with 12 bases aligning to TRBD1. The CDR3 consists of 15 residues. Germline values: CDR1 SGHAT, CDR2 FQNNGV. J gave up 7 bases and V 6 bases, and 10 bases lay outside the gene matches. The DNA for the CDR3 is TGTGCCAGCAGGCAACCCGGGACAGGGGGCAGAGAGCAGTACTTC. It yields the protein CASRQPGTGGREQYF.

This clone was counted a single time. The chain combines TRBV27 with TRBJ2-7; a weak D match, TRBD1 (5 bases). Germline CDR1 is MNHEY and CDR2 is SMNVEV (reference sequence). The germline V and J ends were trimmed by 6 bases and 6 bases, with 15 bases remaining between them. The CDR3 loop spans 13 amino acids. The DNA of the CDR3 is TGTGCCAGCAGACCAGGGATCTTTGGCGAGCAGTACTTC. Residues: CASRPGIFGEQYF.

V and J are TRBV2 and TRBJ1-3; D gene unclear. This CDR3 spans 12 amino acids. Germline values: CDR1 SNHLY, CDR2 FYNNEI. Trimming took off 8 bases at V and 4 bases at J, with 9 bases between the two ends. This chain's CDR3 is CASGQQGNTIYF. In DNA, the CDR3 is TGTGCCAGCGGTCAACAGGGAAACACCATATATTTT.

Comments on this clone: One end of the junction is discordant with germline, which a read error may explain. The CDR3 nucleotides are TGTGCTAGTGGTTTAAATGGTCAGGGGAGGGACTATGACTACACCTTC. This sequence encodes CASGLNGQGRDYDYTF. This chain joins TRBV12-5 and TRBJ1-2, with D possibly being TRBD1 (6 bases). This CDR3 has 16 amino acids. The germline V gene has CDR1 LGHNT and CDR2 FRNRAP.

The chain is built from TRBV14 and TRBJ2-2; 7 nucleotides match TRBD1. V lost 8 bases and J lost 7; bases outside the gene matches: 4. The V gene's germline CDR1 is SGHDN and CDR2 FVKESK. CDR3 length: 12 amino acids. In DNA, the CDR3 is TGTGCCAGCGGGACAGTTAACGGGGAGCTGTTTTTT. Translation gives CASGTVNGELFF.

This chain uses TRBV5-6 with TRBJ1-5, with a tentative D call TRBD1 (6 bases). The V gene lost 5 bases and the J gene lost 5 bases, with 14 bases spanning the gap. In germline, CDR1 is SGHDT, CDR2 YYEEEE. The CDR3 has 14 residues. CDR3 loop: CASSRGTLYQPQHF. CDR3 nucleotides: TGTGCCAGCAGTCGAGGGACACTATATCAGCCCCAGCATTTT.

V is TRBV7-9 and J is TRBJ1-2; D might be TRBD1 (6 bases). CDR1 and CDR2 (germline): SEHNR, FQNEAQ (reference sequence). The CDR3 spans 15 residues. V was trimmed by 3 bases and J by 7 bases, leaving 18 bases between them. The CDR3 loop reads CASSLGAGPLTGYTF. CDR3 in DNA: TGTGCCAGCAGCTTGGGGGCAGGGCCCCTAACTGGCTACACCTTC.

The rearrangement links TRBV7-9 to TRBJ2-5, with TRBD2 as a possible D gene (7 bases). Germline assignment: CDR1 SEHNR and CDR2 FQNEAQ (reference sequence). The CDR3 is 16 amino acids. Trimming took off 5 bases at V and 6 bases at J, with 22 bases between the two ends. The CDR3 protein is CASSARGGRGEKTQYF. The CDR3 DNA is TGTGCCAGCAGCGCCAGAGGAGGGAGGGGGGAAAAGACCCAGTACTTC.

The rearrangement uses TRBV18 and TRBJ2-3; the D gene is possibly TRBD2 (6 bases). Germline V CDR1 and CDR2: KGHSH, LQKENI. This CDR3 spans 16 amino acids. V gave up 0 bases and J gave up 5 bases, with 15 bases separating them. CDR3 residues: CASSPPIASVEDTQYF. The CDR3 nucleotides read TGTGCCAGCTCACCACCTATTGCTAGCGTTGAAGATACGCAGTATTTT. Together with reference TRBV18 and TRBJ2-3, the CDR3 gives the full variable domain: NAGVMQNPRHLVRRRGQEARLRCSPMKGHSHVYWYRQLPEEGLKFMVYLQKENIIDESGMPKERFSAEFPKEGPSILRIQQVVRGDSAAYFCASSPPIASVEDTQYFGPGTRLTVL.

The chain is built from TRBV19 and TRBJ1-1; 8 nucleotides align to TRBD1. Germline lookup yields CDR1 LNHDA and CDR2 SQIVND (reference sequence). With 4 bases clipped from V and 1 base from J, the junction kept 5 bases outside the gene matches. The CDR3 covers 15 residues. The CDR3 DNA sequence: TGTGCCAGTAGTAGTCGGGACAGGCAGAACACTGAAGCTTTCTTT. Its translation is CASSSRDRQNTEAFF.

This rearrangement joins TRBV15 to TRBJ2-3; 7 bases are a match to TRBD2. Germline-derived CDR1 and CDR2 are LNHNV and YYDKDF (reference sequence). The CDR3 sequence is 14 residues long. V dropped 3 bases and J dropped 3; count of bases not matched to a gene: 3. CDR3 residues: CATSRGEGTDTQYF. The CDR3 DNA follows: TGTGCCACCAGCAGGGGGGAGGGGACAGATACGCAGTATTTT. The variable domain in full, completed from reference TRBV15 and TRBJ2-3, reads DAMVIQNPRYQVTQFGKPVTLSCSQTLNHNVMYWYQQKSSQAPKLLFHYYDKDFNNEADTPDNFQSRRPNTSFCFLDIRSPGLGDTAMYLCATSRGEGTDTQYFGPGTRLTVL.

The chain is built from TRBV10-3 and TRBJ2-1; 9 nucleotides match TRBD2. Trimming removed 0 bases from V and 5 bases from J; junction bases left unmatched: 5. The CDR3 totals 16 residues. Germline V gene lookup returns CDR1 ENHRY and CDR2 SYGVKD. The CDR3 sequence is CAISESVAGVDNEQFF. In DNA form, the CDR3 reads TGTGCCATCAGTGAGTCAGTAGCGGGAGTGGACAATGAGCAGTTCTTC.

This clone occurred once. In DNA form, the CDR3 reads TGTGCCTGGAGTATAGGCAGGGGAATTTATGGCTACACCTTC. This codes for CAWSIGRGIYGYTF. This rearrangement joins TRBV30 to TRBJ1-2, with D perhaps TRBD1 (6 bases). The germline CDR1 and CDR2 sequences are GTSNPN and SVGIG (reference sequence). V lost 2 bases and J 5 bases, leaving 15 bases between the germline ends. The CDR3 spans 14 residues.

The chain links TRBV27 to TRBJ2-7, with TRBD2 matching 13 bases. The V gene's germline CDR1 is MNHEY and CDR2 SMNVEV (reference sequence). V dropped 4 bases and J dropped 6; count of bases not matched to a gene: 0. The CDR3 is 13 amino acids. The CDR3 DNA reads as TGTGCCAGCAGTTGGACTAGCGGGAGCGAGCAGTACTTC. Its protein is CASSWTSGSEQYF.

The rearrangement links TRBV6-2 or TRBV6-3 to TRBJ2-3; 10 bases agree with TRBD2. The ends lost 0 bases at V and 4 bases at J; junction bases unmatched: 7. The CDR3 is 17 amino acids. The germline V gene has CDR1 MNHEY and CDR2 SVGEGT. CDR3 nucleotides: TGTGCCAGCAGTTACTCCCCTAGCGGGAGTGCCGCAGATACGCAGTATTTT. Translation: CASSYSPSGSAADTQYF.

The chain carries TRBV2 and TRBJ1-5, with a possible D match to TRBD1 (6 bases). CDR1 is SNHLY and CDR2 is FYNNEI in the germline V gene. This CDR3 spans 14 amino acids. The V end lost 5 bases, the J end lost 7 bases, and 15 bases lay between the germline ends. The CDR3 loop is CASSRDKGIQPQHF. For the CDR3, the DNA is TGTGCCAGCAGTAGGGACAAAGGGATCCAGCCCCAGCATTTT.

CDR3 sequence reads: CASSGSGGTDTQYF. The DNA of the CDR3 is TGTGCCAGTAGTGGGAGCGGGGGCACAGATACGCAGTATTTT. The chain uses TRBV19 and TRBJ2-3; 7 bases line up with TRBD2. Unmatched junction bases numbered 3, after V lost 5 bases and J lost 1 base. Germline-derived CDR1 and CDR2 are LNHDA and SQIVND (reference sequence). This CDR3 has 14 amino acids.

The chain links TRBV10-1 to TRBJ1-1; no reliable D call. The germline V gene has CDR1 WNHNN and CDR2 SYGVQD (reference sequence). This CDR3 contains 13 residues. V lost 8 bases and J lost 0, with 10 bases in between. The CDR3 sequence: CASRDTMNTEAFF. In DNA form, the CDR3 reads TGCGCCAGCCGGGATACTATGAACACTGAAGCTTTCTTT.